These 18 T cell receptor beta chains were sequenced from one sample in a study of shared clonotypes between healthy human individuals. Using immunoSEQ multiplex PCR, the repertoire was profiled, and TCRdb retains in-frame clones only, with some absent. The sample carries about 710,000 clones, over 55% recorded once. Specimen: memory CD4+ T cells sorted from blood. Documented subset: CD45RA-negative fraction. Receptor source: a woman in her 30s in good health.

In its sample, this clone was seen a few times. The CDR3 DNA reads TGTGCCAGCTCACCCCCGGGACTAGCGGGAGGGAGCGAGCAGTACTTC. Translation: CASSPPGLAGGSEQYF. The chain has TRBV18 and TRBJ2-7, with TRBD2 matching over 16 bases. After removal of 3 bases from V and 6 bases from J, the junction contained 5 bases not matched to a gene. The CDR3 is 16 amino acids. Germline CDR1 reads KGHSH; CDR2 reads LQKENI. Full variable domain (outside the CDR3, taken from reference TRBV18 and TRBJ2-7): NAGVMQNPRHLVRRRGQEARLRCSPMKGHSHVYWYRQLPEEGLKFMVYLQKENIIDESGMPKERFSAEFPKEGPSILRIQQVVRGDSAAYFCASSPPGLAGGSEQYFGPGTRLTVT.

The CDR3 is CASRMVGRAKNIQYF. Here the CDR3 DNA reads TGTGCCAGCAGGATGGTGGGGAGGGCCAAAAACATTCAGTACTTC. The rearrangement joins TRBV11-2 to TRBJ2-4, with D possibly being TRBD2 (6 bases). CDR3 length: 15 amino acids. Germline V gene data show CDR1 as SGHAT and CDR2 as FQNNGV. Trimming removed 6 bases from V and 1 base from J, with 13 bases in between.

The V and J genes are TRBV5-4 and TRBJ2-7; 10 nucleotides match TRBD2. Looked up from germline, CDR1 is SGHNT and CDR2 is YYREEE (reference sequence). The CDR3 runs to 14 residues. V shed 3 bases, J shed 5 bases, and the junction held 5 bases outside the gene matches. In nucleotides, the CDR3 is TGTGCCAGCAGCTCCGAGCGGGAGGGCGACGAGCAGTACTTC. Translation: CASSSEREGDEQYF. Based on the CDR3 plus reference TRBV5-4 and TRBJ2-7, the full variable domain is ETGVTQSPTHLIKTRGQQVTLRCSSQSGHNTVSWYQQALGQGPQFIFQYYREEENGRGNFPPRFSGLQFPNYSSELNVNALELDDSALYLCASSSEREGDEQYFGPGTRLTVT.

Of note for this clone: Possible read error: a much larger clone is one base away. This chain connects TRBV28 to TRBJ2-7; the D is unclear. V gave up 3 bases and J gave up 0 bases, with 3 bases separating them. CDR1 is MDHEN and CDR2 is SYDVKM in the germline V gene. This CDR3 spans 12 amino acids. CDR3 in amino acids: CASSFSSYEQYF. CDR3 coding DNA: TGTGCCAGCAGTTTCAGCTCCTACGAGCAGTACTTC.

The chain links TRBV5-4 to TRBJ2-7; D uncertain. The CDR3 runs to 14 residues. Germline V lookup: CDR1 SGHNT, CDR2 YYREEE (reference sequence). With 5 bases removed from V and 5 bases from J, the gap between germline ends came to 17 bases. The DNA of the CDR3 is TGTGCCAGCAGTCCCCAGCTGCCTTCCCACGAGCAGTACTTC. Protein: CASSPQLPSHEQYF. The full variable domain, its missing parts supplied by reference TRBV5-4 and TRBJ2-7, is ETGVTQSPTHLIKTRGQQVTLRCSSQSGHNTVSWYQQALGQGPQFIFQYYREEENGRGNFPPRFSGLQFPNYSSELNVNALELDDSALYLCASSPQLPSHEQYFGPGTRLTVT.

The CDR3 sequence is CASSWGGPPADTQYF. The DNA for the CDR3 is TGTGCCAGTAGTTGGGGGGGCCCCCCCGCAGATACGCAGTATTTT. The chain combines TRBV19 with TRBJ2-3; a possible D gene is TRBD2 (7 bases). Per germline, CDR1 LNHDA and CDR2 SQIVND (reference sequence). V was cut by 5 bases and J by 4 bases, with 16 bases left in between. The CDR3 loop spans 15 amino acids.

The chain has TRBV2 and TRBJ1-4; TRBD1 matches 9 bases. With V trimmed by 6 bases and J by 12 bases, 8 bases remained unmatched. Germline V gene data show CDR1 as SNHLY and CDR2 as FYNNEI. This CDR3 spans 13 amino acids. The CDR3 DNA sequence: TGTGCCAGCAGCCGGGACAGGGTGGTAGAACTGTTTTTT. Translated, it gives CASSRDRVVELFF. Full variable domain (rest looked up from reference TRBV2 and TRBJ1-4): EPEVTQTPSHQVTQMGQEVILRCVPISNHLYFYWYRQILGQKVEFLVSFYNNEISEKSEIFDDQFSVERPDGSNFTLKIRSTKLEDSAMYFCASSRDRVVELFFGSGTQLSVL.

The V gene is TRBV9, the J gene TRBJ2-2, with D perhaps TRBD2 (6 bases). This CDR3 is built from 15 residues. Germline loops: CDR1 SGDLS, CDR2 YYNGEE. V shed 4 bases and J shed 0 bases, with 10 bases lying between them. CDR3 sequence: CASSPGGANTGELFF. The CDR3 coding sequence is TGTGCCAGCAGCCCCGGGGGAGCGAACACCGGGGAGCTGTTTTTT.

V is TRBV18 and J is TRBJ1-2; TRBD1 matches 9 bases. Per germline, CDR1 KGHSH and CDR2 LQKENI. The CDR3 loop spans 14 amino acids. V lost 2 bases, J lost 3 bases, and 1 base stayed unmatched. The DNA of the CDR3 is TGTGCCAGCTCACCAGGACAGGGGCACTATGGCTACACCTTC. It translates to CASSPGQGHYGYTF.

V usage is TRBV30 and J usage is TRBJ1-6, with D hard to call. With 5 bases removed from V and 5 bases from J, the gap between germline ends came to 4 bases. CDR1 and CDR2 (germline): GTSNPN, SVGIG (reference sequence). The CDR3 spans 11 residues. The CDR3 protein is CAWDHNSPLHF. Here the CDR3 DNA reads TGTGCCTGGGACCATAATTCACCCCTCCACTTT.

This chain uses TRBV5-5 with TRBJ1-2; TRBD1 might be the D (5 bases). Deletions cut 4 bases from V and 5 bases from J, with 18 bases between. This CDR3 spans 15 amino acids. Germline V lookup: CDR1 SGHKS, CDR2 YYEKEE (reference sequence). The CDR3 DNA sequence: TGTGCCAGCAGCCTGAGCTCGTCAGGGACTTATGGCTACACCTTC. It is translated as CASSLSSSGTYGYTF.

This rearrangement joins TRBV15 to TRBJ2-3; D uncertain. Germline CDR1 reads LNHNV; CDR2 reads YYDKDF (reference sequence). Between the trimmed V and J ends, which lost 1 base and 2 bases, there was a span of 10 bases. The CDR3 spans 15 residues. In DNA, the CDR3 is TGTGCCACCAGCAGAGGGGATAGGGACACAGATACGCAGTATTTT. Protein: CATSRGDRDTDTQYF.

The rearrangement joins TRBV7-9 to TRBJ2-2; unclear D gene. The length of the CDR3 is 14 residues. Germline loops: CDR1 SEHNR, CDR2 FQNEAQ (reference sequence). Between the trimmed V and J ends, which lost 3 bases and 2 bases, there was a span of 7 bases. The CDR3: CASSFSRNTGELFF. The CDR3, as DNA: TGTGCCAGCAGCTTTTCCAGAAACACCGGGGAGCTGTTTTTT.

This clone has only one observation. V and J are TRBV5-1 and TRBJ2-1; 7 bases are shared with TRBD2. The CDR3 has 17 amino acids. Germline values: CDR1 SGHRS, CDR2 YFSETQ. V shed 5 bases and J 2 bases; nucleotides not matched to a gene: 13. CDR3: CASSYTSWSGTYNEQFF. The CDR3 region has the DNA TGCGCCAGCAGTTATACCTCTTGGAGCGGGACCTACAATGAGCAGTTCTTC.

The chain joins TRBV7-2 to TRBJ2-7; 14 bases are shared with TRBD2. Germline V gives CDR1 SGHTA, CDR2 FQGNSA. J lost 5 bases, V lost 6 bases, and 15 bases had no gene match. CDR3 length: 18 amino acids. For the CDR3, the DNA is TGTGCCAGCAGACCTCAAGGGACTAGCGGGAGTTTCAACGACGAGCAGTACTTC. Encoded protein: CASRPQGTSGSFNDEQYF.

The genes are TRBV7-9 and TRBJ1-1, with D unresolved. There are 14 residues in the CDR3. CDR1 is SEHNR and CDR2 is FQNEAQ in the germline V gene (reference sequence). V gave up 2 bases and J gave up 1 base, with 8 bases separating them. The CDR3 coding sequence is TGTGCCAGCAGCTTAAACAACCGGAACACTGAAGCTTTCTTT. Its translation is CASSLNNRNTEAFF.

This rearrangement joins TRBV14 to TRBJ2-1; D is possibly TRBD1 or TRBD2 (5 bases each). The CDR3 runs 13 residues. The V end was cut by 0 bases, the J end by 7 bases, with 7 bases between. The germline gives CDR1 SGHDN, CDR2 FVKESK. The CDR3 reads CASSQDWGNEQFF. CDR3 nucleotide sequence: TGTGCCAGCAGCCAAGACTGGGGGAATGAGCAGTTCTTC.

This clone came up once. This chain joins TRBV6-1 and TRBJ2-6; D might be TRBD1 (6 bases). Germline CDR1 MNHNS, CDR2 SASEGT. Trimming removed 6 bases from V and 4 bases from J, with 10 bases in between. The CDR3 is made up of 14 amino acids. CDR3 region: CASRSGEGANVLTF. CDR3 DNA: TGTGCCAGCAGGTCAGGGGAAGGGGCCAACGTCCTGACTTTC.